Listed here are 21 T cell receptor beta chains from one sample, sequenced in a study of blood T cell repertoires in COVID-19. Repertoires were generated with immunoSEQ multiplex PCR, while TCRdb's copy carries only in-frame clones and drops some. The table has around 500,000 clones, 70% to 90% seen once. Specimen: PBMCs or T cells enriched from blood (not recorded which). These receptors came from a woman aged 55-69 years who had recovered from COVID-19.

The genes are TRBV6-6 and TRBJ1-4; weak D call: TRBD1 (6 bases). The CDR3 totals 15 residues. Germline V gene lookup returns CDR1 MNHNY and CDR2 SVGAGI (reference sequence). V lost 6 bases, J lost 8 bases, and 19 bases lay in between. CDR3 protein: CASSLRDTRGEKLFF. For the CDR3, the DNA is TGTGCCAGCAGCCTCCGGGACACACGAGGGGAAAAACTGTTTTTT.

This clone was counted between two and nine times. The chain joins TRBV30 to TRBJ1-2; a possible D gene is TRBD1 (5 bases). Trimming stripped 0 bases from V and 4 bases from J, with 15 bases between. The CDR3 has 15 residues. Germline V gene data show CDR1 as GTSNPN and CDR2 as SVGIG (reference sequence). CDR3 DNA: TGTGCCTGGAGTGTCACCGGGGACTTCGGCTATGGCTACACCTTC. This translates into CAWSVTGDFGYGYTF.

The sample holds one count of this clone. The chain uses TRBV19 and TRBJ1-5, with TRBD1 matching over 7 bases. Germline V lookup: CDR1 LNHDA, CDR2 SQIVND (reference sequence). The CDR3 sequence is 16 residues long. Trimming cost V 3 bases and J 3 bases; bases outside gene matches: 8. The chain's CDR3 is CASSIRRGDLNQPQHF. The CDR3 nucleotides read TGTGCCAGTAGTATCCGCAGGGGGGATCTCAATCAGCCCCAGCATTTT.

The chain is built from TRBV19 and TRBJ2-3, with 7 positions matching TRBD1. The CDR3 is 16 amino acids. The V gene's germline CDR1 is LNHDA and CDR2 SQIVND (reference sequence). V gave up 2 bases and J gave up 2 bases; unmatched junction bases: 7. The CDR3 DNA sequence: TGTGCCAGTAGTATACTCGGCAGGGGGAACACAGATACGCAGTATTTT. This translates into CASSILGRGNTDTQYF.

This sequence joins TRBV19 and TRBJ2-1; maybe TRBD1 (5 bases). V was clipped by 6 bases and J by 6 bases, with 12 bases between them. The germline V gene encodes CDR1 LNHDA and CDR2 SQIVND (reference sequence). This CDR3 region has 13 residues. DNA for the CDR3: TGTGCCAGTAGCTTGGAGCAGGGCAATGAGCAGTTCTTC. This codes for CASSLEQGNEQFF.

The chain recombines TRBV2 with TRBJ1-5, with D unresolved. The CDR3 extends over 15 amino acids. Trimming took 4 bases from V and 1 from J, leaving 11 bases between them. Germline values: CDR1 SNHLY, CDR2 FYNNEI. The CDR3 sequence is CASSGRDLSNQPQHF. CDR3 nucleotide sequence: TGTGCCAGCAGTGGACGGGATCTAAGCAATCAGCCCCAGCATTTT. Full variable domain (missing parts from reference TRBV2 and TRBJ1-5): EPEVTQTPSHQVTQMGQEVILRCVPISNHLYFYWYRQILGQKVEFLVSFYNNEISEKSEIFDDQFSVERPDGSNFTLKIRSTKLEDSAMYFCASSGRDLSNQPQHFGDGTRLSIL.

The chain uses TRBV20-1 and TRBJ2-1, with 8 positions matching TRBD2. The CDR3 totals 14 residues. Looked up from germline, CDR1 is DFQATT and CDR2 is SNEGSKA (reference sequence). The junction had 8 bases not matched to a gene; V was cut back by 3 bases and J by 7 bases. The CDR3 region has the DNA TGCAGTGCTAGTTTCAGACTAGCGTTGAATGAGCAGTTCTTC. Protein sequence: CSASFRLALNEQFF.

The rearrangement joins TRBV6-5 to TRBJ1-1; tentative D call: TRBD1 (5 bases). The CDR3 is 15 amino acids. The V gene's germline CDR1 is MNHEY and CDR2 SVGAGI. The ends were cut back, 5 bases at V and 4 bases at J, with 17 bases in the middle. The CDR3 region is CASSQTSPGGTEAFF. For the CDR3, the DNA is TGTGCCAGCAGTCAGACCTCACCCGGGGGCACTGAAGCTTTCTTT.

The chain carries TRBV5-8 and TRBJ2-7, with D maybe TRBD2 (5 bases). The CDR3 length is 13 residues. With 4 bases removed from V and 3 bases from J, the gap between germline ends came to 11 bases. Germline CDR1 reads SGHTS; CDR2 reads YDEGEE. The DNA of the CDR3 is TGTGCCAGCAGCCCAGGACTTGGCTACGAGCAGTACTTC. Its protein is CASSPGLGYEQYF.

This rearrangement joins TRBV7-9 to TRBJ1-2; possibly TRBD1 for D (5 bases). The CDR3 consists of 13 residues. Trimming left V 1 base short and J 8 bases short, with 11 bases between. Germline V CDR1 and CDR2: SEHNR, FQNEAQ (reference sequence). CDR3 coding DNA: TGTGCCAGCAGCTTAGATGGGGCAGGCGGCTACACCTTC. It yields the protein CASSLDGAGGYTF.

This clone was picked up one time. The chain combines TRBV7-7 with TRBJ1-4; possibly TRBD1 for D (5 bases). Germline CDR1 and CDR2: SSHAT and FNYEAQ (reference sequence). The CDR3 extends over 17 amino acids. Deletions cut 4 bases from V and 0 bases from J, with 15 bases between. CDR3 bases: TGTGCCAGCAGCTGTGAGGGGAGGAGATCAACTAATGAAAAACTGTTTTTT. It specifies CASSCEGRRSTNEKLFF.

The J gene is TRBJ2-7, the V gene TRBV7-9; possible D gene TRBD2, 6 bases. V was pared by 3 bases and J by 6 bases, with 21 bases between. Germline values: CDR1 SEHNR, CDR2 FQNEAQ (reference sequence). This CDR3 is built from 16 residues. The CDR3 protein is CASSLTSDYPPTEQYF. CDR3 nucleotide sequence: TGTGCCAGCAGCTTGACTAGTGATTATCCCCCTACCGAGCAGTACTTC.

The rearrangement uses TRBV6-5 and TRBJ2-1; no clear D gene. The germline V gene encodes CDR1 MNHEY and CDR2 SVGAGI. V lost 2 bases to trimming and J lost 0 bases, with 8 bases between them. This CDR3 spans 15 amino acids. DNA of the CDR3: TGTGCCAGCAGTTACGCTGCGAGCTCCTACAATGAGCAGTTCTTC. Translating it yields CASSYAASSYNEQFF.

V and J are TRBV6-4 and TRBJ1-2; D gene ambiguous. V was shortened by 3 bases and J by 1 base, with 12 bases between the two germline ends. The germline V gene encodes CDR1 MRHNA and CDR2 SNTAGT. This CDR3 spans 15 amino acids. This CDR3 reads CASSEEGMSNYGYTF. The CDR3 DNA reads TGTGCCAGCAGTGAGGAGGGTATGAGTAACTATGGCTACACCTTC.

This rearrangement joins TRBV7-9 to TRBJ1-5; D gene ambiguous. The CDR3 is made up of 13 amino acids. V shed 6 bases and J shed 4 bases, with 10 bases lying between them. CDR1 and CDR2 from the germline V gene are SEHNR and FQNEAQ (reference sequence). CDR3 DNA: TGTGCCAGCAGTATCGGGTGGAATCAGCCCCAGCATTTT. It translates to CASSIGWNQPQHF. Variable domain in full (rest from reference TRBV7-9 and TRBJ1-5): DTGVSQNPRHKITKRGQNVTFRCDPISEHNRLYWYRQTLGQGPEFLTYFQNEAQLEKSRLLSDRFSAERPKGSFSTLEIQRTEQGDSAMYLCASSIGWNQPQHFGDGTRLSIL.

CDR3: CASSQLEIQGSSGYTF. DNA of the CDR3: TGTGCCAGCTCCCAACTAGAGATACAGGGGTCGAGTGGCTACACCTTC. V is TRBV18 and J is TRBJ1-2; 7 positions agree with TRBD1. The CDR3 has 16 amino acids. V gave up 6 bases and J gave up 7 bases; unmatched junction bases: 17. Germline lookup yields CDR1 KGHSH and CDR2 LQKENI. The variable domain in full, completed from reference TRBV18 and TRBJ1-2, reads NAGVMQNPRHLVRRRGQEARLRCSPMKGHSHVYWYRQLPEEGLKFMVYLQKENIIDESGMPKERFSAEFPKEGPSILRIQQVVRGDSAAYFCASSQLEIQGSSGYTFGSGTRLTVV.

The chain couples TRBV7-8 to TRBJ2-3; maybe TRBD2 (6 bases). Germline lookup yields CDR1 SGHVS and CDR2 FQNEAQ. Trimming pared 5 bases from V and 5 bases from J, leaving 17 bases between. The CDR3 spans 15 residues. The CDR3 bases are TGTGCCAGCAGCGCCGGGACTCCCGGGGTAGATACGCAGTATTTT. It yields the protein CASSAGTPGVDTQYF. The full variable domain, rest sourced from reference TRBV7-8 and TRBJ2-3, is GAGVSQSPRYKVAKRGQDVALRCDPISGHVSLFWYQQALGQGPEFLTYFQNEAQLDKSGLPSDRFFAERPEGSVSTLKIQRTQQEDSAVYLCASSAGTPGVDTQYFGPGTRLTVL.

This chain connects TRBV7-2 to TRBJ1-2, with D maybe TRBD1 (6 bases). This CDR3 is built from 13 residues. The germline V and J ends were trimmed by 5 bases and 8 bases, with 15 bases remaining between them. The V gene's germline CDR1 is SGHTA and CDR2 FQGNSA. As DNA, the CDR3 is TGTGCCAGCAGCACTCGGACAGAGGGCGGCTACACCTTC. It specifies CASSTRTEGGYTF.

This clone was seen only once. The V gene is TRBV11-2, the J gene TRBJ2-7, with a weak D call TRBD1 (5 bases). CDR1 is SGHAT and CDR2 is FQNNGV in the germline V gene. This CDR3 comprises 12 residues. Trimming cost V 1 base and J 4 bases, with 5 bases left between them. The CDR3 loop reads CASSLGQYEQYV. CDR3 DNA: TGTGCCAGCAGCTTAGGACAGTACGAGCAGTACGTC.

In regard to this clone: Other DNA sequences of this sample code for an identical CDR3. J is TRBJ1-2 and V is TRBV30, with D unresolved. In germline, CDR1 is GTSNPN, CDR2 SVGIG (reference sequence). The CDR3 runs to 12 residues. The ends were cut back, 2 bases at V and 3 bases at J, with 7 bases in the middle. The CDR3 reads CAWSPGDYGYTF. The DNA of the CDR3 is TGTGCCTGGAGTCCTGGAGACTATGGCTACACCTTC. The full variable domain, rest sourced from reference TRBV30 and TRBJ1-2, is SQTIHQWPATLVQPVGSPLSLECTVEGTSNPNLYWYRQAAGRGLQLLFYSVGIGQISSEVPQNLSASRPQDRQFILSSKKLLLSDSGFYLCAWSPGDYGYTFGSGTRLTVV.

V and J are TRBV7-9 and TRBJ2-3, with 11 nucleotides matching TRBD1. The CDR3 is 15 amino acids. J gave up 7 bases and V 6 bases, and 9 bases lay outside the gene matches. Germline V gene lookup returns CDR1 SEHNR and CDR2 FQNEAQ (reference sequence). DNA of the CDR3: TGTGCCAGCAGTCTGGACAGGGGGCTTGGTAATACGCAGTATTTT. This translates into CASSLDRGLGNTQYF.